This T cell receptor (beta chain) was sequenced for a study of cytomegalovirus exposure and HLA in healthy donors. General study results and limits: One variant, a missense change in DCLRE1C, was linked in a later analysis to TCR beta V- and J-gene trimming.

A remark on this clone: Its target is unknown.

The PCR ran on 60 Vbeta and 13 Jbeta primers. Under the authors' procedure: Unique TCR beta chains totaled some 80 million in a later count, with around 11 million of them shared. Here immunoSEQ multiplex PCR was the method, and the copy in TCRdb shows in-frame clones only, minus some. V and J calls and clone size are given by that table; D and trimming were obtained from the DNA. The sample consists of approximately 160,000 clones, around 80% of them appearing once. In germline, CDR1 is SGHTA, CDR2 FQGTGA. Trimming stripped 0 bases from V and 7 bases from J, with 10 bases between. CDR3 length: 13 amino acids.

The sample taken for sequencing was PBMCs. The clonotype originates from a woman aged 45-59 years in good health and CMV-seropositive. The chain uses TRBV7-3 and TRBJ2-7; D gene uncertain. This chain's CDR3 is CASSLTMREEQYF. The CDR3 nucleotides are TGTGCCAGCAGCTTAACGATGAGAGAGGAGCAGTACTTC. Full variable domain (rest looked up from reference TRBV7-3 and TRBJ2-7): GAGVSQTPSNKVTEKGKYVELRCDPISGHTALYWYRQSLGQGPEFLIYFQGTGAADDSGLPNDRFFAVRPEGSVSTLKIQRTERGDSAVYLCASSLTMREEQYFGPGTRLTVT.